This is a list of T cell receptor beta chains from one sample in a study of kidney transplant recipient with SARS-CoV-2 infection. In TCRdb, the reads were re-called with MiXCR into one record per CDR3 protein. The table has 250,000 or so distinct CDR3 sequences, 25% to 35% seen once. This specimen was a blood sample, taken at baseline and on approximately day 120 from a kidney transplant recipient. The receptors shown here come from a male patient in his 30s who had COVID-19 and was a kidney transplant recipient. Some T cells may be the graft donor's. Both conserved end residues are part of each CDR3. The D gene is left open where the match is weak. Expanded clones get a size class; other rows say once, few or many, or leave the size out.

j_call d_call v_call cdr3_length clone_size cdr3_aa cdr3_nt
TRBJ1-2 - TRBV16 17 few CASSFLVVVRKTYGYTF TGTGCCAGCAGCTTTCTAGTGGTCGTTAGAAAGACCTATGGCTACACCTTC
TRBJ2-1 TRBD2 TRBV9 18 - CASSHPGGLAGGYNEQFF TGTGCCAGCAGCCACCCGGGGGGCCTAGCGGGGGGCTACAATGAGCAGTTCTTC
TRBJ1-2 - TRBV4-3 14 once CANSLHTGANGYTF TGCGCCAACAGCCTCCACACGGGGGCGAATGGCTACACCTTC
TRBJ2-5 TRBD2 TRBV11-2 17 - CANSLGGLAAHDETQYF TGTGCCAACAGCTTAGGGGGACTAGCGGCCCACGACGAGACCCAGTACTTC
TRBJ1-5 - TRBV5-5 16 many CASSAIMGVGNQPQHF TGTGCCAGCAGCGCAATTATGGGGGTGGGCAATCAGCCCCAGCATTTT
TRBJ1-6 - TRBV7-8 18 many CASSFLSRLDVRDSPLHF TGTGCCAGCAGCTTTCTCAGCAGGCTCGACGTTAGAGATTCACCCCTCCACTTT
TRBJ2-5 - TRBV3-1 17 many CASSMNDPISFSETQYF TGTGCCAGCAGCATGAACGATCCCATTTCTTTCTCTGAGACCCAGTACTTC
TRBJ1-2 - TRBV20-1 16 many CSAEAPLFRKTYGYTF TGCAGTGCTGAGGCACCGCTGTTTCGAAAGACCTATGGCTACACCTTC
TRBJ2-1 - TRBV9 12 many CASSWGSNEQFF TGTGCCAGCAGCTGGGGGAGCAATGAGCAGTTCTTC
TRBJ2-7 TRBD1 TRBV4-1 15 many CASSQSTGSFYEQYF TGCGCCAGCAGCCAATCGACAGGGAGTTTCTACGAGCAGTACTTC
TRBJ2-1 - TRBV20-1 17 many CSASSINLAGIYNEQFF TGCAGTGCTAGTTCCATTAATCTGGCGGGAATTTACAATGAGCAGTTCTTC
TRBJ1-2 - TRBV7-2 17 - CASSTSSRDGKTYGYTF TGTGCCAGCAGCACATCAAGCAGAGACGGAAAGACCTATGGCTACACCTTC
TRBJ2-3 - TRBV29-1 13 - CSVEARVADTQYF TGCAGCGTTGAGGCTAGGGTTGCAGATACGCAGTATTTT
TRBJ1-2 - TRBV19 17 many CASSWLVTNRKTYGYTF TGTGCCAGTAGTTGGCTAGTGACAAATCGAAAGACCTATGGCTACACCTTC
TRBJ2-1 - TRBV27 15 many CASSGWERSYNEQFF TGTGCCAGCAGTGGGTGGGAGCGCTCCTACAATGAGCAGTTCTTC
TRBJ2-7 - TRBV27 11 many CASSSGYEQYF TGTGCCAGCAGTTCGGGGTACGAGCAGTACTTC
TRBJ2-3 TRBD2 TRBV14 15 few CASSHGLASTDTQYF TGTGCCAGCAGCCACGGACTAGCGAGCACAGATACGCAGTATTTT
TRBJ2-1 TRBD1 TRBV30 21 few CAWSVYLGTGGILSNYNEQFF TGTGCCTGGAGTGTATATCTAGGGACAGGGGGCATCTTGTCCAATTACAATGAGCAGTTCTTC
TRBJ2-3 TRBD2 TRBV6-2/TRBV6-3 18 - CATSGQAGRPPSADTQYF TGTGCCACCTCCGGACAAGCGGGGAGGCCCCCTAGCGCAGATACGCAGTATTTT
TRBJ2-2 - TRBV3-1 18 many CASSRPPPISGLTGELFF TGTGCCAGCAGCCGCCCCCCTCCCATTTCAGGCTTGACCGGGGAGCTGTTTTTT
TRBJ1-1 - TRBV30 13 many CAWSNYRDTEAFF TGTGCCTGGAGCAACTACAGGGACACTGAAGCTTTCTTT
TRBJ2-3 - TRBV6-6 19 many CASPPGGASETPSTDTQYF TGTGCCAGTCCACCGGGCGGGGCTAGCGAGACTCCTAGCACAGATACGCAGTATTTT
TRBJ1-5 - TRBV12-3/TRBV12-4 13 many CASSLKNNQPQHF TGTGCCAGCAGTTTGAAGAACAATCAGCCCCAGCATTTT
TRBJ1-2 - TRBV16 17 - CASSGTRVVRKTYGYAF TGTGCCAGCAGCGGTACGAGGGTCGTTAGAAAGACCTATGGCTACGCCTTC
TRBJ2-5 - TRBV5-4 15 many CASSLEVGGRETQYF TGTGCCAGCAGCTTGGAGGTTGGCGGGCGGGAGACCCAGTACTTC
TRBJ2-2 - TRBV3-1 18 many CASSGKVPISGLTGELFF TGTGCCAGCAGCGGCAAGGTTCCCATTTCAGGCTTGACCGGGGAGCTGTTTTTT
TRBJ1-5 - TRBV7-8 17 many CASSFSFAGVSNQPQHF TGTGCCAGCAGCTTTAGTTTCGCAGGGGTTAGCAATCAGCCCCAGCATTTT
TRBJ1-2 TRBD1 TRBV7-9 17 many CASRTGQRGTTNYGYTF TGTGCCAGCAGAACGGGACAGCGGGGAACTACTAACTATGGCTACACCTTC
TRBJ2-3 TRBD2 TRBV11-2 20 many CASSHSNLGASGSRGDTQYF TGTGCCAGCAGCCACTCTAACTTAGGGGCTAGCGGGAGTCGGGGGGATACGCAGTATTTT
TRBJ2-3 TRBD2 TRBV28 17 - CASSLQAGGVSTDTQYF TGTGCCAGCAGTTTACAGGCGGGAGGGGTTAGCACAGATACGCAGTATTTT
TRBJ2-6 - TRBV8-2 17 many CGRWARITQSRANVLTF TGTGGCAGATGGGCCAGGATAACACAAAGTCGGGCCAACGTCCTGACTTTC
TRBJ1-2 - TRBV6-1 17 once CASSGRNSMRKTYGYTF TGTGCCAGCAGTGGTAGAAACTCTATGCGAAAGACCTATGGCTACACCTTC
TRBJ1-1 - TRBV11-2 13 many CASSLLENTEAFF TGTGCCAGCAGCTTATTGGAGAACACTGAAGCTTTCTTT
TRBJ1-2 - TRBV7-5 19 once CISVPEKLCEVGRAYGYTF -
TRBJ1-3 - TRBV18 15 many CASSPNDNSGNTIYF TGTGCCAGCTCACCAAACGACAACTCTGGAAACACCATATATTTT
TRBJ2-5 - TRBV3-2 13 many CASSQVVEETQYF TGTGCCAGCAGCCAAGTCGTAGAGGAGACCCAGTACTTC
TRBJ1-2 - TRBV25-1 17 few CASSPVRELGKTYGYTF TGTGCCAGCAGTCCGGTAAGAGAACTGGGAAAGACCTATGGCTACACCTTC
TRBJ1-2 - TRBV12-3/TRBV12-4 17 many CASSVADSFRKTYGYTF TGTGCCAGCAGTGTAGCGGACAGCTTCCGAAAGACCTATGGCTACACCTTC
TRBJ2-1 TRBD1 TRBV2 15 many CASSTTGENHNEQFF TGTGCCAGCAGTACGACAGGGGAAAACCACAATGAGCAGTTCTTC
TRBJ2-4 TRBD2 TRBV29-1 13 - CSVERGLLGIQYF TGCAGCGTTGAGAGGGGACTACTTGGGATTCAGTACTTC
TRBJ1-3 - TRBV5-8 15 many CASSFTTVSGNTIYF TGTGCCAGCAGCTTCACAACAGTCTCTGGAAACACCATATATTTT
TRBJ1-2 - TRBV7-9 17 - CASSGLVYHGKAYGYTF TGTGCCAGCAGCGGGCTCGTATACCATGGAAAGGCCTATGGCTACACCTTC